Below, 29 T cell receptor beta chains from the same sample are listed, as sequenced in a study of cytomegalovirus exposure and HLA in healthy donors. In the PCR, 60 Vbeta and 13 Jbeta primers were used. Assay: immunoSEQ multiplex PCR; the TCRdb copy retains only in-frame clones and omits some. The table lists approximately 150,000 clones, less than 65% of them singletons. What was sequenced was PBMCs. The source of these receptors is a woman in her twenties or thirties in good health and CMV-seropositive.

This clone was found many times. The rearrangement uses TRBV7-9 and TRBJ1-4; D is unresolved. The V end was cut by 3 bases, the J end by 6 bases, with 5 bases between. Germline loops: CDR1 SEHNR, CDR2 FQNEAQ (reference sequence). The CDR3 covers 12 residues. CDR3 loop: CASSFRDEKLFF. DNA of the CDR3: TGTGCCAGCAGCTTCCGGGATGAAAAACTGTTTTTT.

V usage is TRBV5-1 and J usage is TRBJ2-6, with 7 bases that match TRBD2. The CDR3 totals 16 residues. Germline lookup yields CDR1 SGHRS and CDR2 YFSETQ. V gave up 2 bases and J gave up 2 bases; unmatched junction bases: 4. CDR3 region: CASSFGGGPGANVLTF. DNA of the CDR3: TGCGCCAGCAGCTTTGGCGGGGGACCTGGGGCCAACGTCCTGACTTTC. The variable domain in full, completed from reference TRBV5-1 and TRBJ2-6, reads KAGVTQTPRYLIKTRGQQVTLSCSPISGHRSVSWYQQTPGQGLQFLFEYFSETQRNKGNFPGRFSGRQFSNSRSEMNVSTLELGDSALYLCASSFGGGPGANVLTFGAGSRLTVL.

This clone was counted only a few times. The chain recombines TRBV19 with TRBJ2-7; 11 bases line up with TRBD1. The CDR3 consists of 15 residues. The V gene's germline CDR1 is LNHDA and CDR2 SQIVND (reference sequence). The ends lost 3 bases at V and 4 bases at J; junction bases unmatched: 5. CDR3 sequence (DNA): TGTGCCAGTAGTATCGCGGGACAGGGGGGATACGAGCAGTACTTC. This translates into CASSIAGQGGYEQYF.

This sequence joins TRBV6-6 and TRBJ1-2, with TRBD1 identical over 8 bases. Germline V CDR1 and CDR2: MNHNY, SVGAGI (reference sequence). With 5 bases clipped from V and 4 bases from J, the junction kept 6 bases outside the gene matches. The CDR3 is 14 amino acids. The CDR3 DNA reads TGTGCCAGCAGTACAGGACAGGGCGCCTATGGCTACACCTTC. Translated: CASSTGQGAYGYTF.

The chain has TRBV7-9 and TRBJ2-7; 7 bases map to TRBD2. Germline CDR1 is SEHNR and CDR2 is FQNEAQ (reference sequence). The V segment lost 5 bases and the J segment 0 bases; nucleotides outside the gene matches: 16. This CDR3 has 18 amino acids. The CDR3 loop is CASSPAFPRSSGSYEQYF. The CDR3 nucleotides are TGTGCCAGCAGCCCCGCTTTTCCCAGGTCTAGCGGCTCCTACGAGCAGTACTTC.

This clone appeared a few times. The rearrangement links TRBV4-1 to TRBJ1-2; 9 positions match TRBD1. After removal of 0 bases from V and 7 bases from J, the junction contained 12 bases not matched to a gene. The V gene's germline CDR1 is MGHRA and CDR2 YSYEKL. This CDR3 spans 17 amino acids. CDR3 bases: TGCGCCAGCAGCCAAGAATACGGGACAGGGTTGTCGGGTGGCTACACCTTC. Its translation is CASSQEYGTGLSGGYTF.

V gene TRBV2 combines with J gene TRBJ1-1, with D possibly TRBD1 on 6 matching bases. CDR1 is SNHLY, CDR2 FYNNEI, per germline. V dropped 6 bases and J dropped 1 base, with 12 bases sitting between them. This CDR3 comprises 14 residues. DNA for the CDR3: TGTGCCAGCAGCGCCGCAGGGGCGAACACTGAAGCTTTCTTT. Protein product: CASSAAGANTEAFF.

The chain couples TRBV5-1 to TRBJ2-3; 13 bases fit TRBD2. V dropped 7 bases and J dropped 1; count of bases not matched to a gene: 18. The CDR3 has 20 amino acids. Germline CDR1 reads SGHRS; CDR2 reads YFSETQ. In DNA form, the CDR3 reads TGCGCCAGCTCAATTCAGACTAGCGGGGGGATGGCTACCGGCACAGATACGCAGTATTTT. This codes for CASSIQTSGGMATGTDTQYF.

The chain has TRBV7-9 and TRBJ1-5; 9 positions agree with TRBD1. The CDR3 is made up of 13 amino acids. The V gene's germline CDR1 is SEHNR and CDR2 FQNEAQ (reference sequence). The ends lost 5 bases at V and 9 bases at J; junction bases unmatched: 5. The CDR3 DNA sequence: TGTGCCAGCAGCCGGGACAGGGAGGCGCCCCAGCATTTT. This gives the protein CASSRDREAPQHF.

The chain links TRBV2 to TRBJ1-5; D is perhaps TRBD1 (5 bases). Germline-derived CDR1 and CDR2 are SNHLY and FYNNEI. V lost 5 bases to trimming and J lost 0 bases, with 11 bases between them. The CDR3 spans 15 residues. CDR3 sequence reads: CASSPGLYSNQPQHF. For the CDR3, the DNA is TGTGCCAGCAGTCCGGGACTATATAGCAATCAGCCCCAGCATTTT.

This rearrangement joins TRBV27 to TRBJ2-7; 13 nucleotides match TRBD2. Germline trimming cut 0 bases from V and 2 bases from J; bases unmatched to any gene: 4. CDR1 MNHEY and CDR2 SMNVEV come from the germline V gene (reference sequence). The CDR3 is 17 residues long. CDR3 region: CASSLSRGLAGPYEQYF. For the CDR3, the DNA is TGTGCCAGCAGTTTATCCCGGGGACTAGCGGGGCCCTACGAGCAGTACTTC.

This chain links TRBV7-3 with TRBJ2-2; 7 nucleotides line up with TRBD1. The CDR3 spans 15 residues. V shed 10 bases and J 6 bases; nucleotides not matched to a gene: 14. CDR1 is SGHTA, CDR2 FQGTGA, per germline. CDR3 sequence (DNA): TGTGCCACGGGGAGCAGGGGGTTGTTCTCCGGGGAGCTGTTTTTT. Protein: CATGSRGLFSGELFF.

V is TRBV29-1 and J is TRBJ1-1, with TRBD1 matching 7 bases. CDR1 is SQVTM, CDR2 ANQGSEA, per germline. The V segment lost 6 bases and the J segment 1 base; nucleotides outside the gene matches: 5. This CDR3 is built from 13 residues. The CDR3 reads CSVPGQSNTEAFF. CDR3 sequence (DNA): TGCAGCGTCCCGGGACAGTCGAACACTGAAGCTTTCTTT.

J is TRBJ1-1 and V is TRBV5-1, with D hard to call. Per the germline V gene, CDR1 is SGHRS and CDR2 is YFSETQ. Between the trimmed V and J ends, which lost 4 bases and 6 bases, there was a span of 16 bases. The CDR3 sequence is 14 residues long. In nucleotides, the CDR3 is TGCGCCAGCAGCCCGTCTCCGTCTTCGGCTGAAGCTTTCTTT. It encodes CASSPSPSSAEAFF. Combining the CDR3 with reference TRBV5-1 and TRBJ1-1 gives the whole variable domain KAGVTQTPRYLIKTRGQQVTLSCSPISGHRSVSWYQQTPGQGLQFLFEYFSETQRNKGNFPGRFSGRQFSNSRSEMNVSTLELGDSALYLCASSPSPSSAEAFFGQGTRLTVV.

The rearrangement joins TRBV7-9 to TRBJ1-1, with a weak D call TRBD1 (5 bases). Germline V gene lookup returns CDR1 SEHNR and CDR2 FQNEAQ (reference sequence). CDR3 length equals 17 residues. V was clipped by 1 base and J by 3 bases, with 18 bases between them. CDR3 sequence: CASSLVLPGGSDTEAFF. CDR3 in DNA: TGTGCCAGCAGCTTAGTTCTTCCGGGGGGGTCGGACACTGAAGCTTTCTTT.

This clone was seen a handful of times. J is TRBJ2-1 and V is TRBV29-1; D might be TRBD2 (5 bases). The CDR3 totals 14 residues. Germline V gene lookup returns CDR1 SQVTM and CDR2 ANQGSEA. V was clipped by 6 bases and J by 0 bases, with 12 bases between them. CDR3 loop: CSVKRGSSYNEQFF. The CDR3 DNA sequence: TGCAGCGTCAAACGGGGAAGCTCCTACAATGAGCAGTTCTTC.

The J gene is TRBJ1-4, the V gene TRBV6-4; 8 bases agree with TRBD1. The CDR3 sequence is 15 residues long. Trimming took 7 bases from V and 4 from J; bases not matched to a gene: 8. In germline, CDR1 is MRHNA, CDR2 SNTAGT. The CDR3 nucleotides are TGTGCCAGCATTTCGACAGGGGCCTGTAATGAAAAACTGTTTTTT. Protein: CASISTGACNEKLFF.

The chain links TRBV28 to TRBJ2-7, with 11 bases aligning to TRBD2. CDR3 size: 17 residues. V shed 5 bases, J shed 2 bases, and the junction held 11 bases outside the gene matches. Germline assignment: CDR1 MDHEN and CDR2 SYDVKM. CDR3 sequence reads: CASSPRMTSGTPYEQYF. In DNA form, the CDR3 reads TGTGCCAGCAGTCCTCGAATGACTAGCGGGACTCCCTACGAGCAGTACTTC.

This clone was counted between two and nine times. V gene TRBV7-6 combines with J gene TRBJ2-7; D possibly corresponds to TRBD2 (6 bases). Germline assignment: CDR1 SGHVS and CDR2 FNYEAQ. V was cut by 4 bases and J by 4 bases, with 14 bases left in between. This CDR3 is 14 amino acids long. This CDR3 reads CASSSFGGEYEQYF. The CDR3 coding sequence is TGTGCCAGCAGCTCATTCGGGGGAGAGTACGAGCAGTACTTC.

The chain is built from TRBV27 and TRBJ1-2; the match to TRBD1 covers 8 bases. The ends lost 11 bases at V and 4 bases at J; junction bases unmatched: 12. This CDR3 is built from 14 residues. Looked up from germline, CDR1 is MNHEY and CDR2 is SMNVEV (reference sequence). This chain's CDR3 is CAGDLRQGPYGYTF. DNA for the CDR3: TGTGCCGGGGACTTAAGACAGGGGCCCTATGGCTACACCTTC.

A few counts support this clone. The genes are TRBV28 and TRBJ1-5; D unresolved. This CDR3 region has 15 residues. Germline CDR1 and CDR2: MDHEN and SYDVKM. The germline V and J ends were trimmed by 2 bases and 7 bases, with 15 bases remaining between them. The CDR3 DNA follows: TGTGCCAGCAGTTTACTTAGGGAGGCCCGGCAGCCCCAGCATTTT. This translates into CASSLLREARQPQHF.

This chain links TRBV6-5 with TRBJ2-7; TRBD1 agrees at 8 bases. The germline gives CDR1 MNHEY, CDR2 SVGAGI. Trimming at V came to 1 base and at J to 7 bases, leaving 6 bases not matched to a gene. The CDR3 is made up of 14 amino acids. CDR3 bases: TGTGCCAGCAGTTACTTCGCAGGGGGCGGAGAGCAGTACTTC. It is translated as CASSYFAGGGEQYF.

The V and J genes are TRBV11-2 and TRBJ1-1, with D hard to call. Germline V CDR1 and CDR2: SGHAT, FQNNGV. The CDR3 is 13 amino acids. V gave up 4 bases and J gave up 9 bases, with 15 bases separating them. CDR3 sequence reads: CASSYLPGIQAFF. DNA for the CDR3: TGTGCCAGCAGCTATCTACCCGGTATTCAAGCTTTCTTT.

This rearrangement joins TRBV28 to TRBJ2-7, with D maybe TRBD1 (6 bases). The CDR3 covers 15 residues. CDR1 MDHEN and CDR2 SYDVKM come from the germline V gene. V was cut by 2 bases and J by 3 bases, with 14 bases left in between. The CDR3 region has the DNA TGTGCCAGCAGTTTAGTAGGGGGATGGGACTACGAGCAGTACTTC. Translation gives CASSLVGGWDYEQYF.

This sequence joins TRBV7-3 and TRBJ2-2, with D maybe TRBD2 (6 bases). CDR1 and CDR2 from the germline V gene are SGHTA and FQGTGA. The CDR3 loop spans 14 amino acids. With 2 bases removed from V and 7 bases from J, the gap between germline ends came to 11 bases. The chain's CDR3 is CASSLGRGNGELFF. CDR3 nucleotides: TGTGCCAGCAGCTTAGGACGGGGGAACGGGGAGCTGTTTTTT.

The chain is built from TRBV5-6 and TRBJ1-1; unclear D gene. This CDR3 has 11 residues. Trimming removed 5 bases at V and 2 bases at J, with 4 bases between. Germline loops: CDR1 SGHDT, CDR2 YYEEEE. The CDR3 loop is CASSINTEAFF. The CDR3, as DNA: TGTGCCAGCAGTATAAACACTGAAGCTTTCTTT.

This clone was seen only once. This rearrangement joins TRBV6-5 to TRBJ1-1; TRBD1 aligns across 7 bases. Trimming removed 4 bases from V and 4 bases from J; junction bases left unmatched: 6. The CDR3 is 14 residues long. Germline V gene data show CDR1 as MNHEY and CDR2 as SVGAGI. CDR3 sequence: CASSSNYRGTEAFF. Here the CDR3 DNA reads TGTGCCAGCAGTTCAAATTACAGGGGCACTGAAGCTTTCTTT.

This clone occurred a few times. The rearrangement joins TRBV10-2 to TRBJ2-1; 12 nucleotides line up with TRBD2. Per the germline V gene, CDR1 is WSHSY and CDR2 is SAAADI. The V segment lost 3 bases and the J segment 13 bases; nucleotides outside the gene matches: 7. This CDR3 region has 14 residues. The CDR3 DNA reads as TGCGCCAGCAGTGAAGGACTAGCGGGGCATTATCAGTTCTTC. Encoded protein: CASSEGLAGHYQFF.

This clone was seen only a few times. V gene TRBV6-1 combines with J gene TRBJ1-5; TRBD1 matches at 7 bases. The V segment lost 6 bases and the J segment 0 bases; nucleotides outside the gene matches: 5. The CDR3 sequence is 15 residues long. CDR1 MNHNS and CDR2 SASEGT come from the germline V gene. The CDR3 loop reads CASRRDSTSNQPQHF. The CDR3 nucleotides are TGTGCCAGCAGACGGGACAGCACTAGCAATCAGCCCCAGCATTTT.